The sequence of this T cell receptor (beta chain) was determined in a study of CD8+CD57+ T cells in acquired aplastic anemia. Study as a whole: The average for DNA from sorted CD4+ and CD8+ cells was 3 to 4 ug. Study findings and constraints: It was found that 25 to 35 CD8+ CDR3 sequences were shared between patients and controls. Patients were compared with controls for CD8+ Simpson's diversity, and no significant difference emerged.

This clonotype was counted many times. As yet, its antigen is unknown. Both TCR beta VDJ combination and CDR3 sequence profiling were carried out. Genomic DNA was the template for this profiling. MiXCR, run by TCRdb on the reads, gives a single entry per CDR3 protein. The table includes about 140,000 distinct CDR3 sequences, roughly 40% detected once. Germline CDR1 SQVTM, CDR2 ANQGSEA. The CDR3 has 14 residues. Trimming removed 3 bases at V and 8 bases at J, with 18 bases between. The rearrangement links TRBV29-1 to TRBJ2-3; D may be TRBD2 (6 bases). The sequencing sample was made of sorted CD4+, CD8+, or CD8+CD57+ T cells (not recorded which) from PBMCs. This clonotype originated in a human donor in good health, serving as a control. This CDR3 reads CSVESLARPFTQYF. The CDR3 region has the DNA TGCAGCGTTGAGTCCCTAGCGCGCCCGTTTACGCAGTATTTT.